This T cell receptor (beta chain) was sequenced in a study of technical replicates of blood from a handful of donors. The ends lost 4 bases at V and 3 bases at J; junction bases unmatched: 8. There are 15 residues in the CDR3. Per germline, CDR1 SGHDN and CDR2 FVKESK. Method: immunoSEQ multiplex PCR; TCRdb's copy keeps in-frame clones and lacks some. There are roughly 81,000 clones in the sample; around 97% occur only once, and 0.15% to 0.2% lies in the top ten. The source material was T cells isolated from PBMCs. The V gene is TRBV14, the J gene TRBJ2-7; 8 nucleotides agree with TRBD1. This TCR was sampled from a human donor in good health. The CDR3 DNA is TGTGCCAGCAGCCCCCTAGTGACAGGGGTCTACGAGCAGTACTTC. It specifies CASSPLVTGVYEQYF.